Shown below are 32 T cell receptor beta chains from a single sample sequenced in a study of blood T cell repertoires in COVID-19. Sequenced by immunoSEQ multiplex PCR; TCRdb stores in-frame clones only, minus some. The sample includes 250,000 to 400,000 clones, 88% of them seen just once. The sample taken for sequencing was peripheral blood. The receptors were sampled from a woman in her twenties or thirties with COVID-19, enrolled during active disease.

The gene calls are TRBV27 and TRBJ2-1, with D maybe TRBD2 (6 bases). The CDR3 length is 14 residues. Germline V gene lookup returns CDR1 MNHEY and CDR2 SMNVEV (reference sequence). V shed 3 bases and J shed 8 bases, with 14 bases lying between them. CDR3 in amino acids: CASSFYGGMDEQFF. DNA for the CDR3: TGTGCCAGCAGTTTCTATGGAGGGATGGATGAGCAGTTCTTC.

The chain is built from TRBV4-1 and TRBJ2-2; no clear D gene. The ends were cut back, 2 bases at V and 6 bases at J, with 7 bases in the middle. Germline V lookup: CDR1 MGHRA, CDR2 YSYEKL. This CDR3 is 13 amino acids long. The CDR3 DNA reads TGCGCCAGCAGCCAACGGGTGCCCGGGGAGCTGTTTTTT. This translates into CASSQRVPGELFF.

This chain uses TRBV27 with TRBJ2-7, with D possibly TRBD1 on 5 matching bases. With 8 bases removed from V and 3 bases from J, the gap between germline ends came to 26 bases. This CDR3 comprises 17 residues. Germline V gene data show CDR1 as MNHEY and CDR2 as SMNVEV (reference sequence). The CDR3 loop reads CASDLPQTAGSGYEQYF. The DNA of the CDR3 is TGTGCCAGCGACCTACCCCAGACAGCCGGGTCAGGCTACGAGCAGTACTTC.

The chain recombines TRBV12-3 or TRBV12-4 with TRBJ1-4; D ambiguous. The CDR3 spans 12 residues. V was clipped by 3 bases and J by 8 bases, with 7 bases between them. This CDR3 is CASSFWAEKLFF. The CDR3 DNA is TGTGCCAGCAGTTTTTGGGCCGAAAAACTGTTTTTT.

The CDR3 DNA reads as TGTGCCAGCAGCTTCGGAGGCGGGGTAAGCTCCTACAATGAGCAGTTCTTC. Its translation is CASSFGGGVSSYNEQFF. The V call is TRBV7-2, the J call TRBJ2-1, with a tentative D call TRBD2 (6 bases). Germline V gene data show CDR1 as SGHTA and CDR2 as FQGNSA. The CDR3 has 17 amino acids. The V and J ends lost 3 bases and 0 bases respectively, with 15 bases between them.

The CDR3 spells CSASPSGAPETQYF. DNA of the CDR3: TGCAGTGCTAGTCCTAGCGGTGCCCCAGAGACCCAGTACTTC. This rearrangement joins TRBV20-1 to TRBJ2-5; 7 bases are shared with TRBD2. The CDR3 is made up of 14 amino acids. V trimming: 3 bases; J trimming: 4 bases; junction bases outside the gene matches: 8. The germline CDR1 and CDR2 sequences are DFQATT and SNEGSKA (reference sequence).

The CDR3 DNA is TGCAGCGTTGTGTTAAACACTGAAGCTTTCTTT. Its protein product is CSVVLNTEAFF. The rearrangement joins TRBV29-1 to TRBJ1-1; the D is unclear. CDR3 length: 11 amino acids. Germline V CDR1 and CDR2: SQVTM, ANQGSEA. The germline V and J ends were trimmed by 4 bases and 2 bases, with 5 bases remaining between them.

The V and J genes are TRBV2 and TRBJ2-5; 12 nucleotides match TRBD2. Germline values: CDR1 SNHLY, CDR2 FYNNEI. With V trimmed by 6 bases and J by 2 bases, 4 bases remained unmatched. The CDR3 is 15 amino acids. CDR3 protein: CASSPGTSGQETQYF. The DNA for the CDR3 is TGTGCCAGCAGCCCCGGGACTAGCGGGCAAGAGACCCAGTACTTC.

This clone was picked up one time. The chain is built from TRBV10-3 and TRBJ1-2; a weak D match, TRBD1 (6 bases). The CDR3 length is 12 residues. CDR1 and CDR2 from the germline V gene are ENHRY and SYGVKD. Between the trimmed V and J ends, which lost 2 bases and 8 bases, there was a span of 9 bases. CDR3 in amino acids: CAISEIQGGYTF. Here the CDR3 DNA reads TGTGCCATCAGTGAGATCCAGGGGGGCTACACCTTC.

V is TRBV27 and J is TRBJ1-2; TRBD1 matches at 10 bases. The germline V gene has CDR1 MNHEY and CDR2 SMNVEV (reference sequence). Losses at the gene ends were 5 bases for V and 3 bases for J; bases not matched to a gene: 3. CDR3 length: 14 amino acids. This CDR3 is CASSDRGRDYGYTF. The CDR3 DNA reads TGTGCCAGCAGTGACAGGGGGCGCGACTATGGCTACACCTTC.

The chain combines TRBV5-1 with TRBJ2-5, with TRBD1 as a possible D gene (5 bases). CDR1 and CDR2 (germline): SGHRS, YFSETQ. This CDR3 contains 15 residues. V lost 7 bases, J lost 1 base, and 17 bases lay in between. The CDR3 is CASGAGAGFQETQYF. The DNA for the CDR3 is TGCGCCAGCGGAGCTGGTGCAGGGTTCCAAGAGACCCAGTACTTC. Full variable domain (remainder filled in from reference TRBV5-1 and TRBJ2-5): KAGVTQTPRYLIKTRGQQVTLSCSPISGHRSVSWYQQTPGQGLQFLFEYFSETQRNKGNFPGRFSGRQFSNSRSEMNVSTLELGDSALYLCASGAGAGFQETQYFGPGTRLLVL.

This clone was counted only a few times. V is TRBV5-5 and J is TRBJ1-2; 8 bases are shared with TRBD1. The CDR3 is 14 amino acids. V shed 2 bases and J 8 bases; nucleotides not matched to a gene: 8. CDR1 is SGHKS, CDR2 YYEKEE, per germline (reference sequence). CDR3 coding DNA: TGTGCCAGCAGCTTTGTACAGGGGGTTGAAGGCTACACCTTC. Residues: CASSFVQGVEGYTF.

V gene TRBV4-1 combines with J gene TRBJ1-1; tentatively, D is TRBD1 (6 bases). This CDR3 spans 13 amino acids. Trimming shortened V by 5 bases and J by 1 base, and 8 bases separated the two germline ends. The germline gives CDR1 MGHRA, CDR2 YSYEKL. The CDR3 DNA reads as TGCGCCAGCAGCTACAGGGAGAACACTGAAGCTTTCTTT. Amino acid sequence: CASSYRENTEAFF.

The chain is built from TRBV2 and TRBJ2-3; 12 bases map to TRBD2. The CDR3 contains 15 residues. In germline, CDR1 is SNHLY, CDR2 FYNNEI. The V segment lost 5 bases and the J segment 6 bases; nucleotides outside the gene matches: 6. The CDR3 loop is CASSYLAGGSDTQYF. The CDR3 DNA reads TGTGCCAGCAGTTATCTAGCGGGGGGGTCTGATACGCAGTATTTT. Full variable domain (rest looked up from reference TRBV2 and TRBJ2-3): EPEVTQTPSHQVTQMGQEVILRCVPISNHLYFYWYRQILGQKVEFLVSFYNNEISEKSEIFDDQFSVERPDGSNFTLKIRSTKLEDSAMYFCASSYLAGGSDTQYFGPGTRLTVL.

The chain uses TRBV12-1 and TRBJ1-4; TRBD1 reflects the table's D call only, with no check against the DNA. TRBV12-1 is flagged as a pseudogene. The CDR3 loop spans 15 amino acids. The chain's CDR3 is CASSQRIRGSEKLFF. The CDR3 nucleotides read TGTGCCAGCAGCCAAAGGATCAGGGGAAGTGAAAAACTGTTTTTT.

This chain joins TRBV18 and TRBJ1-1, with D possibly matching TRBD1 (5 bases). Per germline, CDR1 KGHSH and CDR2 LQKENI. The CDR3 covers 15 residues. The germline V and J ends were trimmed by 4 bases and 1 base, with 13 bases remaining between them. CDR3 coding DNA: TGTGCCAGCTCACAGACTACGGGGGAGAACACTGAAGCTTTCTTT. Translation gives CASSQTTGENTEAFF.

V and J are TRBV7-2 and TRBJ1-3; 8 positions match TRBD1. Trimming at V came to 3 bases and at J to 2 bases, leaving 6 bases not matched to a gene. Germline CDR1 is SGHTA and CDR2 is FQGNSA. CDR3 size: 16 residues. CDR3 sequence reads: CASSFEQGGPGNTIYF. The CDR3, as DNA: TGTGCCAGCAGCTTCGAACAGGGGGGGCCTGGAAACACCATATATTTT.

The count of this clone is one. This chain connects TRBV7-2 to TRBJ2-5; 9 nucleotides line up with TRBD2. Germline CDR1 SGHTA, CDR2 FQGNSA. J lost 3 bases, V lost 3 bases, and 5 bases had no gene match. This CDR3 contains 15 residues. This chain's CDR3 is CASSFLSGGEETQYF. The CDR3 DNA is TGTGCCAGCAGCTTCCTTAGCGGGGGAGAAGAGACCCAGTACTTC.

The V call is TRBV27, the J call TRBJ2-7; TRBD2 agrees at 8 bases. V trimming: 8 bases; J trimming: 2 bases; junction bases outside the gene matches: 11. Per the germline V gene, CDR1 is MNHEY and CDR2 is SMNVEV (reference sequence). This CDR3 is built from 15 residues. CDR3 sequence: CASGLLRGAAYEQYF. CDR3 DNA sequence: TGTGCCAGCGGATTACTGCGGGGGGCCGCCTACGAGCAGTACTTC.

This clone was detected a few times. The J gene is TRBJ2-5, the V gene TRBV24-1; D perhaps matches TRBD1 (6 bases). The germline gives CDR1 KGHDR, CDR2 SFDVKD. CDR3 length: 14 residues. V was trimmed by 4 bases and J by 7 bases, leaving 15 bases between them. CDR3 protein: CATSDYGQLGTQYF. The CDR3 nucleotides are TGTGCCACCAGTGACTACGGACAGTTAGGGACCCAGTACTTC.

The chain carries TRBV12-5 and TRBJ2-5; no clear D. Trimming removed 5 bases from V and 5 bases from J, with 18 bases in between. CDR1 is LGHNT and CDR2 is FRNRAP in the germline V gene. The CDR3 loop spans 15 amino acids. In nucleotides, the CDR3 is TGTGCTAGTGGTCCTCCCGGCCCGATCGGGGAGACCCAGTACTTC. Translated, it gives CASGPPGPIGETQYF.

Points on this clone: This same CDR3 is encoded by further DNA sequences in the sample. The gene calls are TRBV18 and TRBJ1-2; 12 bases match TRBD1. This CDR3 is built from 15 residues. Germline V lookup: CDR1 KGHSH, CDR2 LQKENI. The J segment lost 3 bases and the V segment lost 2 bases, leaving 1 base of the junction unmatched. Written as DNA, the CDR3 is TGTGCCAGCTCACCAGGGACAGGGGGCCACTATGGCTACACCTTC. Protein: CASSPGTGGHYGYTF.

The chain is built from TRBV5-6 and TRBJ1-2; D is undetermined. The length of the CDR3 is 15 residues. CDR1 is SGHDT, CDR2 YYEEEE, per germline. The V end was cut by 3 bases, the J end by 8 bases, with 20 bases between. CDR3: CASSWKNSGSRGYTF. CDR3 coding DNA: TGTGCCAGCAGCTGGAAAAACTCAGGATCCCGCGGCTACACCTTC.

The chain combines TRBV5-1 with TRBJ1-1; 7 bases line up with TRBD1. J was trimmed by 0 bases and V by 4 bases; bases with no gene match: 9. The CDR3 has 16 amino acids. CDR1 and CDR2 from the germline V gene are SGHRS and YFSETQ. The CDR3 sequence: CASSEGAAWMNTEAFF. The CDR3, as DNA: TGCGCCAGCAGCGAGGGGGCCGCTTGGATGAACACTGAAGCTTTCTTT.

V is TRBV20-1 and J is TRBJ2-5; possible D gene TRBD1, 6 bases. Germline assignment: CDR1 DFQATT and CDR2 SNEGSKA (reference sequence). This CDR3 spans 15 amino acids. The V and J ends lost 3 bases and 1 base respectively, with 15 bases between them. DNA of the CDR3: TGCAGTGCTAGTTCTCGACAGGCATTCCAAGAGACCCAGTACTTC. This codes for CSASSRQAFQETQYF.

V and J are TRBV2 and TRBJ2-2; a possible D gene is TRBD1 (6 bases). Trimming cost V 6 bases and J 5 bases, with 10 bases left between them. Germline lookup yields CDR1 SNHLY and CDR2 FYNNEI. The CDR3 covers 13 residues. CDR3 amino acids: CASRFTGTGELFF. CDR3 nucleotide sequence: TGTGCCAGCAGATTCACAGGGACCGGGGAGCTGTTTTTT.

This clone was recorded only once. V usage is TRBV9 and J usage is TRBJ1-2; tentatively, D is TRBD1 (5 bases). V lost 4 bases to trimming and J lost 3 bases, with 13 bases between them. This CDR3 has 14 residues. In germline, CDR1 is SGDLS, CDR2 YYNGEE. The CDR3 DNA follows: TGTGCCAGCAGCCCCAAGCAGGGCCACTATGGCTACACCTTC. Translated: CASSPKQGHYGYTF.

V is TRBV6-2 or TRBV6-3 and J is TRBJ2-5; D possibly corresponds to TRBD1 (6 bases). V lost 0 bases and J 4 bases, leaving 18 bases between the germline ends. The CDR3 runs to 17 residues. Germline loops: CDR1 MNHEY, CDR2 SVGEGT. CDR3 sequence: CASSYSGAGVVGETQYF. The CDR3 DNA is TGTGCCAGCAGTTACTCTGGGGCAGGGGTGGTGGGAGAGACCCAGTACTTC.

The chain recombines TRBV6-5 with TRBJ1-6, with no clear D. The CDR3 has 13 amino acids. The germline V and J ends were trimmed by 2 bases and 13 bases, with 12 bases remaining between them. CDR1 MNHEY and CDR2 SVGAGI come from the germline V gene. The CDR3 protein is CASSYLEGRPLHF. The CDR3 region has the DNA TGTGCCAGCAGTTACCTTGAGGGTCGGCCCCTCCACTTT.

This clone was recorded a few times. V and J are TRBV6-4 and TRBJ2-1, with 11 positions matching TRBD2. The J segment lost 7 bases and the V segment lost 5 bases, leaving 7 bases of the junction unmatched. The CDR3 is 15 amino acids. Per germline, CDR1 MRHNA and CDR2 SNTAGT. In DNA, the CDR3 is TGTGCCAGCAGTCGCACTAGCGGGGGTCTTAATGAGCAGTTCTTC. Amino acids: CASSRTSGGLNEQFF.

The chain joins TRBV24-1 to TRBJ1-3; D gene uncertain. CDR1 and CDR2 (germline): KGHDR, SFDVKD. Trimming left V 2 bases short and J 2 bases short, with 9 bases between. The CDR3 sequence is 15 residues long. In DNA form, the CDR3 reads TGTGCCACCAGTGATTCAGGCAGAGCTGGAAACACCATATATTTT. It specifies CATSDSGRAGNTIYF.

The J gene is TRBJ2-3, the V gene TRBV6-5, with a weak D call TRBD2 (6 bases). The V end was cut by 4 bases, the J end by 3 bases, with 14 bases between. The CDR3 has 15 amino acids. Germline assignment: CDR1 MNHEY and CDR2 SVGAGI. The chain's CDR3 is CASSSVEGRTDTQYF. The CDR3 DNA is TGTGCCAGCAGTTCTGTGGAGGGTAGGACAGATACGCAGTATTTT.